These 6 T cell receptor beta chains originate from one sample sequenced in a study of cytomegalovirus exposure and HLA in healthy donors. This PCR relied on a set of 60 Vbeta primers and 13 Jbeta primers. Clones were read by immunoSEQ multiplex PCR, and TCRdb kept only the in-frame ones, dropping some. Of under 150,000 clones listed, 70% to 80% are singletons. The sample taken for sequencing was PBMCs. These receptors were obtained from a male donor in good health and CMV-seronegative.

The rearrangement links TRBV6-1 to TRBJ1-2; D possibly corresponds to TRBD1 (5 bases). CDR3 size: 14 residues. V was clipped by 8 bases and J by 2 bases, with 15 bases between them. The V gene's germline CDR1 is MNHNS and CDR2 SASEGT. CDR3 sequence reads: CASQKWGANYGYTF. CDR3 nucleotide sequence: TGTGCCAGCCAAAAGTGGGGCGCCAACTATGGCTACACCTTC.

The J gene is TRBJ1-2, the V gene TRBV19, with 10 nucleotides matching TRBD1. This CDR3 spans 15 amino acids. Germline V gives CDR1 LNHDA, CDR2 SQIVND (reference sequence). The junction had 7 bases not matched to a gene; V was cut back by 7 bases and J by 2 bases. The CDR3 DNA reads TGTGCCAGTACCCCCCCGGGACAGGGGAACTATGGCTACACCTTC. Amino acid sequence: CASTPPGQGNYGYTF.

CDR3 nucleotide sequence: TGCGCCAGCAGCTTGGTGTCTAGCGGGGCCAATGAGCAGTTCTTC. This sequence encodes CASSLVSSGANEQFF. The chain is built from TRBV5-1 and TRBJ2-1, with 9 bases identical to TRBD2. In germline, CDR1 is SGHRS, CDR2 YFSETQ. With V trimmed by 0 bases and J by 6 bases, 4 bases remained unmatched. This CDR3 is built from 15 residues.

V gene TRBV28 combines with J gene TRBJ1-1; TRBD1 agrees at 12 bases. CDR1 and CDR2 (germline): MDHEN, SYDVKM. The CDR3 spans 16 residues. V lost 5 bases, J lost 1 base, and 5 bases stayed unmatched. The CDR3 loop is CASSAGTGGANTEAFF. The CDR3, as DNA: TGTGCCAGCAGTGCCGGGACAGGGGGCGCGAACACTGAAGCTTTCTTT.

V and J are TRBV4-3 and TRBJ2-2, with 10 bases identical to TRBD2. This CDR3 contains 16 residues. V gave up 3 bases and J gave up 5 bases; unmatched junction bases: 6. Germline assignment: CDR1 LGHNA and CDR2 YSLEER. The CDR3 reads CASSHHPSGGTGELFF. Here the CDR3 DNA reads TGCGCCAGCAGCCACCACCCTAGCGGGGGTACCGGGGAGCTGTTTTTT.

As DNA, the CDR3 is TGTGCCAGTAGATCACCGGGACAGGGGAATCAGCCCCAGCATTTT. Translation: CASRSPGQGNQPQHF. The chain links TRBV19 to TRBJ1-5; TRBD1 matches at 10 bases. The CDR3 length is 15 residues. In germline, CDR1 is LNHDA, CDR2 SQIVND (reference sequence). V shed 6 bases and J 4 bases; nucleotides not matched to a gene: 6.